These 22 T cell receptor beta chains share one sample of origin, sequenced in a study of shared clonotypes between healthy human individuals. Only in-frame clones appear in the TCRdb table, and some are missing; sequencing was by immunoSEQ multiplex PCR. Of 2,100,000 or so clones listed, 90% to 96% were seen once; the top ten hold 0.1% to 0.15%. Source material: naive CD4+ T cells sorted from blood. The sample's subset: CD45RA+ positively selected. Receptors originate from a man between 18 and 35 years old in good health.

The J gene is TRBJ1-2, the V gene TRBV7-3; D unresolved. The length of the CDR3 is 15 residues. V gave up 5 bases and J gave up 1 base, with 14 bases separating them. The germline gives CDR1 SGHTA, CDR2 FQGTGA. The CDR3 bases are TGTGCCAGCAGCCCCTACCCCACGGGTAACTATGGCTACACCTTC. Protein product: CASSPYPTGNYGYTF.

Comments on this clone: The identical CDR3 is also encoded by other nucleotide sequences in the sample. This chain links TRBV5-4 with TRBJ2-7; 7 nucleotides line up with TRBD1. The junction had 4 bases not matched to a gene; V was cut back by 0 bases and J by 4 bases. The CDR3 contains 14 residues. Germline V CDR1 and CDR2: SGHNT, YYREEE (reference sequence). CDR3 in amino acids: CASSLAGTAYEQYF. The CDR3 DNA sequence: TGTGCCAGCAGCTTGGCCGGGACAGCTTACGAGCAGTACTTC.

The chain recombines TRBV5-4 with TRBJ1-6; a weak D match, TRBD1 (5 bases). Germline CDR1 is SGHNT and CDR2 is YYREEE (reference sequence). CDR3 size: 14 residues. Trimming shortened V by 2 bases and J by 6 bases, and 9 bases separated the two germline ends. In DNA, the CDR3 is TGTGCCAGCAGCTTAGAGGGGTTTAATTCACCCCTCCACTTT. This codes for CASSLEGFNSPLHF.

The rearrangement links TRBV5-1 to TRBJ1-1; D unclear. The germline gives CDR1 SGHRS, CDR2 YFSETQ. There are 13 residues in the CDR3. V lost 5 bases, J lost 4 bases, and 12 bases lay in between. CDR3 sequence (DNA): TGCGCCAGCAGAACCACAACCCTCACTGAAGCTTTCTTT. Translated: CASRTTTLTEAFF. Looking up the rest from reference TRBV5-1 and TRBJ1-1 gives the full variable domain: KAGVTQTPRYLIKTRGQQVTLSCSPISGHRSVSWYQQTPGQGLQFLFEYFSETQRNKGNFPGRFSGRQFSNSRSEMNVSTLELGDSALYLCASRTTTLTEAFFGQGTRLTVV.

The CDR3 protein is CASSQGLADYNEQFF. The CDR3 nucleotides read TGCGCCAGCAGCCAAGGACTAGCGGACTACAATGAGCAGTTCTTC. The chain uses TRBV5-1 and TRBJ2-1; TRBD2 agrees at 10 bases. Germline CDR1 and CDR2: SGHRS and YFSETQ. There are 15 residues in the CDR3. V was pared by 4 bases and J by 3 bases, with 4 bases of the junction left unmatched.

This chain links TRBV18 with TRBJ2-7; the D is unclear. V lost 6 bases, J lost 5 bases, and 17 bases lay in between. CDR3 length: 14 amino acids. CDR1 is KGHSH and CDR2 is LQKENI in the germline V gene. The CDR3 sequence: CASSRLDVLDEQYF. CDR3 DNA sequence: TGTGCCAGCTCCAGACTGGACGTCCTAGACGAGCAGTACTTC.

The chain has TRBV25-1 and TRBJ2-3, with TRBD1 as a possible D gene (5 bases). Germline CDR1 reads MGHDK; CDR2 reads SYGVNS. V was trimmed by 0 bases and J by 6 bases, leaving 7 bases between them. CDR3 length equals 13 residues. This CDR3 is CASSEYKGDTQYF. The CDR3 bases are TGTGCCAGCAGTGAATATAAGGGGGATACGCAGTATTTT.

The chain employs TRBV30 and TRBJ1-5; possible D gene TRBD1, 6 bases. From germline, CDR1 is GTSNPN and CDR2 SVGIG (reference sequence). Trimming took 0 bases from V and 1 from J, leaving 22 bases between them. The CDR3 runs to 19 residues. The CDR3 DNA reads as TGTGCCTGGAGTGTATCTCACCCCTACAGGGCGTTCAGCAATCAGCCCCAGCATTTT. Translating gives CAWSVSHPYRAFSNQPQHF. The whole variable domain, filled in from reference TRBV30 and TRBJ1-5, reads SQTIHQWPATLVQPVGSPLSLECTVEGTSNPNLYWYRQAAGRGLQLLFYSVGIGQISSEVPQNLSASRPQDRQFILSSKKLLLSDSGFYLCAWSVSHPYRAFSNQPQHFGDGTRLSIL.

The gene calls are TRBV9 and TRBJ2-5; 8 nucleotides agree with TRBD1. The CDR3 extends over 15 amino acids. The germline CDR1 and CDR2 sequences are SGDLS and YYNGEE. V was pared by 0 bases and J by 4 bases, with 5 bases of the junction left unmatched. The CDR3 loop reads CASSVDGTGRETQYF. DNA for the CDR3: TGTGCCAGCAGCGTAGATGGGACAGGAAGAGAGACCCAGTACTTC.

This chain joins TRBV2 and TRBJ2-7, with a tentative D call TRBD1 (5 bases). The CDR3 spans 13 residues. Between the trimmed V and J ends, which lost 6 bases and 1 base, there was a span of 10 bases. Germline CDR1 SNHLY, CDR2 FYNNEI. DNA for the CDR3: TGTGCCAGCAGCCAAGCAGGGTCCTACGAGCAGTACTTC. It specifies CASSQAGSYEQYF.

The chain has TRBV2 and TRBJ2-7; no firm D call. Germline lookup yields CDR1 SNHLY and CDR2 FYNNEI. V was shortened by 5 bases and J by 4 bases, with 12 bases between the two germline ends. This CDR3 is built from 13 residues. CDR3 protein: CASSLVFAYEQYF. As DNA, the CDR3 is TGTGCCAGCAGTCTAGTTTTTGCGTACGAGCAGTACTTC.

This sequence joins TRBV18 and TRBJ1-2, with TRBD1 matching 7 bases. The CDR3 totals 13 residues. Germline loops: CDR1 KGHSH, CDR2 LQKENI. V was pared by 4 bases and J by 3 bases, with 2 bases of the junction left unmatched. DNA of the CDR3: TGTGCCAGCTCACGAGGACAGGACTATGGCTACACCTTC. Translating gives CASSRGQDYGYTF.

The V call is TRBV19, the J call TRBJ1-3; possibly TRBD1 for D (5 bases). The CDR3 consists of 16 residues. V was pared by 4 bases and J by 2 bases, with 15 bases between. CDR1 is LNHDA and CDR2 is SQIVND in the germline V gene (reference sequence). The CDR3 loop reads CASSTEGITPGNTIYF. CDR3 coding DNA: TGTGCCAGTAGTACGGAGGGGATTACTCCTGGAAACACCATATATTTT. Supplemented by reference TRBV19 and TRBJ1-3, the full variable domain reads DGGITQSPKYLFRKEGQNVTLSCEQNLNHDAMYWYRQDPGQGLRLIYYSQIVNDFQKGDIAEGYSVSREKKESFPLTVTSAQKNPTAFYLCASSTEGITPGNTIYFGEGSWLTVV.

The chain uses TRBV10-1 and TRBJ2-1; 8 nucleotides line up with TRBD2. Germline V CDR1 and CDR2: WNHNN, SYGVQD (reference sequence). Trimming removed 2 bases from V and 4 bases from J; junction bases left unmatched: 7. This CDR3 region has 16 residues. The CDR3 sequence is CASSEAGLGTYNEQFF. DNA for the CDR3: TGCGCCAGCAGTGAGGCGGGACTAGGAACGTACAATGAGCAGTTCTTC.

V usage is TRBV7-9 and J usage is TRBJ2-2, with unresolved D. The CDR3 spans 16 residues. In germline, CDR1 is SEHNR, CDR2 FQNEAQ (reference sequence). The V and J ends lost 5 bases and 1 base respectively, with 14 bases between them. The CDR3 nucleotides are TGTGCCAGCAGCCCCCTGGCGGCACAGAACACCGGGGAGCTGTTTTTT. Protein sequence: CASSPLAAQNTGELFF. The full variable domain, completed using reference TRBV7-9 and TRBJ2-2, is DTGVSQNPRHKITKRGQNVTFRCDPISEHNRLYWYRQTLGQGPEFLTYFQNEAQLEKSRLLSDRFSAERPKGSFSTLEIQRTEQGDSAMYLCASSPLAAQNTGELFFGEGSRLTVL.

DNA for the CDR3: TGCGCCAGCAGCTCTTGGGGGCTAGGGGGCGCGAACACTGAAGCTTTCTTT. Its protein is CASSSWGLGGANTEAFF. The rearrangement joins TRBV5-1 to TRBJ1-1, with 7 bases matching TRBD1. V dropped 3 bases and J dropped 1; count of bases not matched to a gene: 12. CDR3 length equals 17 residues. The V gene's germline CDR1 is SGHRS and CDR2 YFSETQ.

V gene TRBV7-6 combines with J gene TRBJ1-3; D unclear. Germline V gene sequence: CDR1 SGHVS, CDR2 FNYEAQ. The CDR3 is 15 amino acids. V was clipped by 1 base and J by 0 bases, with 7 bases between them. DNA of the CDR3: TGTGCCAGCAGCTTAGGCGGGAACTCTGGAAACACCATATATTTT. This sequence encodes CASSLGGNSGNTIYF.

The chain couples TRBV11-2 to TRBJ2-5; 7 nucleotides match TRBD2. Looked up from germline, CDR1 is SGHAT and CDR2 is FQNNGV. V gave up 1 base and J gave up 1 base; unmatched junction bases: 3. CDR3 length: 15 amino acids. CDR3 amino acids: CASSLGLAFQETQYF. The CDR3 nucleotides read TGTGCCAGCAGCTTAGGACTAGCCTTCCAAGAGACCCAGTACTTC.

The gene calls are TRBV27 and TRBJ2-1; D is unclear. Between the trimmed V and J ends, which lost 4 bases and 6 bases, there was a span of 10 bases. CDR3 length: 13 amino acids. Germline assignment: CDR1 MNHEY and CDR2 SMNVEV (reference sequence). CDR3 bases: TGTGCCAGCAGTTCTGGGTTGGTCAATGAGCAGTTCTTC. Amino acid sequence: CASSSGLVNEQFF.

CDR3 DNA: TGTGCCAGCAGCTTCGGACAGGTGGTCTACGAGCAGTACTTC. Its translation is CASSFGQVVYEQYF. The chain links TRBV7-2 to TRBJ2-7; TRBD1 matches at 7 bases. Germline CDR1 and CDR2: SGHTA and FQGNSA. The CDR3 length is 14 residues. J was trimmed by 3 bases and V by 3 bases; bases with no gene match: 5.

With regard to this clone: Other DNA variants within this sample encode the same CDR3. The V call is TRBV5-4, the J call TRBJ1-2; D is ambiguous. The V and J ends lost 5 bases and 0 bases respectively, with 14 bases between them. CDR1 and CDR2 from the germline V gene are SGHNT and YYREEE (reference sequence). The CDR3 totals 15 residues. CDR3 amino acids: CASSLDPGANYGYTF. Here the CDR3 DNA reads TGTGCCAGCAGTCTGGACCCGGGTGCTAACTATGGCTACACCTTC.

DNA for the CDR3: TGTGCCAGCAGTTTCCCGGGATCCGAGACCCAGTACTTC. This translates into CASSFPGSETQYF. The chain couples TRBV6-5 to TRBJ2-5; a possible D gene is TRBD2 (5 bases). The CDR3 extends over 13 amino acids. From germline, CDR1 is MNHEY and CDR2 SVGAGI. Trimming removed 4 bases at V and 5 bases at J, with 11 bases between.